The text below deals with one TCR beta chain. The antigen remains unidentified. The CDR3 contains 13 residues. Trimming removed 4 bases from V and 1 base from J, with 7 bases in between. Germline CDR1 KGHDR, CDR2 SFDVKD. This record belongs to a study of T cell repertoires in cytomegalovirus infection. About the study: Recently described HLA-C-restricted plus well-studied HLA-B-restricted CMV epitopes were used. The public TCR beta signatures pointed to both CMV infection and matching HLA type.

Whole-study results and caveats: People with CMV and the relevant HLA were identified by cumulative public TCR beta family frequency. CMV-specific TCR beta clonotypes restricted by HLA-C dominated the ex vivo response.

Via MiXCR, TCRdb re-called the reads, giving one row per CDR3 protein. The data contain 110,000 to 150,000 distinct CDR3 sequences, roughly a third of them singletons. This rearrangement joins TRBV24-1 to TRBJ2-7, with D unclear. The sequence came from a human donor in good health (CMV status not recorded). Some clones in this sample may be carry-over from other donors' samples. The sample here was CD8+ T cells from cultured PBMCs, taken from culture after CMV antigen stimulation. The chain's CDR3 is CATSEIGSYEQYF. Written as DNA, the CDR3 is TGTGCCACCAGTGAAATCGGTTCCTACGAGCAGTACTTC.